Listed below are T cell receptor beta chains from one sample, sequenced in a study of PD-L1 blockade in urothelial cancer. Only in-frame clones appear in the TCRdb table, and some are missing; sequencing was by immunoSEQ multiplex PCR. Altogether under 80,000 clones are present, roughly 79% being singletons, with the ten largest covering around 5.7%. The source material was PBMCs, sampled around atezolizumab (anti-PD-L1) treatment. The receptors come from a man in his 70s with urothelial cancer. The CDR3 runs from the conserved cysteine through the conserved F or W. The order of the fields is D gene, J gene, clone size, V gene, CDR3 protein, CDR3 DNA. The D gene is left open where the match is weak. A row's size may be missing; if present it is once, few, many or a size class.

D gene: -; J gene: TRBJ1-2; clone size: -; V gene: TRBV19; CDR3 protein: CASSMEGYLTRRLLYGYTF; CDR3 DNA: TGTGCCAGTAGTATGGAGGGTTATTTGACACGACGTCTTCTCTATGGCTACACCTTC
D gene: TRBD2; J gene: TRBJ2-1; clone size: -; V gene: TRBV19; CDR3 protein: CASSTGGTSSNEQFF; CDR3 DNA: TGTGCCAGTAGCACAGGCGGGACTAGCAGCAATGAGCAGTTCTTC
D gene: -; J gene: TRBJ1-4; clone size: -; V gene: TRBV5-4; CDR3 protein: CASSLGGQTNEKLFF; CDR3 DNA: TGTGCCAGCAGCTTGGGCGGACAGACTAATGAAAAACTGTTTTTT
D gene: TRBD2; J gene: TRBJ2-5; clone size: -; V gene: TRBV7-9; CDR3 protein: CASTKEASGERETQYF; CDR3 DNA: TGTGCCAGCACCAAAGAGGCTAGCGGGGAGAGAGAGACCCAGTACTTC
D gene: TRBD1; J gene: TRBJ1-2; clone size: -; V gene: TRBV19; CDR3 protein: CASSSSGTGTSYGYTF; CDR3 DNA: TGTGCCAGTAGTTCCTCCGGGACAGGGACTTCCTATGGCTACACCTTC
D gene: -; J gene: TRBJ1-2; clone size: -; V gene: TRBV5-6; CDR3 protein: CASSAGSLIGGYTF; CDR3 DNA: TGTGCCAGCAGCGCAGGGTCCCTCATCGGCGGCTACACCTTC
D gene: -; J gene: TRBJ1-2; clone size: -; V gene: TRBV6-1; CDR3 protein: CASRPQGTNYGYTF; CDR3 DNA: TGTGCCAGCAGACCTCAGGGGACTAACTATGGCTACACCTTC
D gene: -; J gene: TRBJ2-5; clone size: -; V gene: TRBV4-2; CDR3 protein: CASSQGDGETQYF; CDR3 DNA: TGTGCCAGCAGCCAAGGTGACGGGGAGACCCAGTACTTC
D gene: -; J gene: TRBJ2-6; clone size: -; V gene: TRBV9; CDR3 protein: CASNTSGANVLTF; CDR3 DNA: TGTGCCAGCAACACGTCCGGGGCCAACGTCCTGACTTTC
D gene: -; J gene: TRBJ1-2; clone size: -; V gene: TRBV7-3; CDR3 protein: CASSPGGWYGYTF; CDR3 DNA: TGTGCCAGCAGTCCGGGGGGGTGGTATGGCTACACCTTC
D gene: -; J gene: TRBJ1-3; clone size: -; V gene: TRBV4-3; CDR3 protein: CASSLLKSDGNTIYF; CDR3 DNA: TGCGCCAGCAGCCTCTTGAAGAGCGATGGAAACACCATATATTTT
D gene: TRBD1; J gene: TRBJ2-7; clone size: -; V gene: TRBV9; CDR3 protein: CASSVSGTGEGEQYF; CDR3 DNA: TGTGCCAGCAGCGTTTCCGGGACAGGAGAGGGCGAGCAGTACTTC
D gene: -; J gene: TRBJ1-1; clone size: -; V gene: TRBV2; CDR3 protein: CASSSGTLNTEAFF; CDR3 DNA: TGTGCCAGCAGTTCCGGGACATTGAACACTGAAGCTTTCTTT
D gene: -; J gene: TRBJ2-1; clone size: -; V gene: TRBV6-1; CDR3 protein: CASSGKDGGNEQFF; CDR3 DNA: TGTGCCAGCAGTGGAAAAGACGGGGGCAATGAGCAGTTCTTC
D gene: -; J gene: TRBJ2-1; clone size: -; V gene: TRBV7-9; CDR3 protein: CASSLESSYNEQFF; CDR3 DNA: TGTGCCAGCAGCTTAGAGAGCTCCTACAATGAGCAGTTCTTC
D gene: TRBD1; J gene: TRBJ1-2; clone size: once; V gene: TRBV2; CDR3 protein: CASSATGGRGGYTF; CDR3 DNA: TGTGCCAGCAGCGCAACAGGGGGCCGGGGTGGCTACACCTTC
D gene: -; J gene: TRBJ1-6; clone size: -; V gene: TRBV7-3; CDR3 protein: CASRVDSTLGSPLHF; CDR3 DNA: TGTGCCAGCAGGGTCGACAGCACCTTGGGATCACCCCTCCACTTT
D gene: -; J gene: TRBJ1-2; clone size: -; V gene: TRBV5-1; CDR3 protein: CASSLAGRGNYGYTF; CDR3 DNA: TGCGCCAGCAGCTTGGCGGGCAGGGGAAACTATGGCTACACCTTC
D gene: -; J gene: TRBJ2-1; clone size: -; V gene: TRBV11-2; CDR3 protein: CASSLRKEANEQFF; CDR3 DNA: TGTGCCAGCAGCTTGAGGAAGGAGGCCAATGAGCAGTTCTTC
D gene: -; J gene: TRBJ2-3; clone size: -; V gene: TRBV7-9; CDR3 protein: CASSPGRGLTDTQYF; CDR3 DNA: TGTGCCAGCAGCCCGGGAAGGGGACTCACAGATACGCAGTATTTT
D gene: TRBD1; J gene: TRBJ2-3; clone size: -; V gene: TRBV10-3; CDR3 protein: CAIRGDRGTDTQYF; CDR3 DNA: TGTGCCATCAGAGGGGACAGGGGAACAGATACGCAGTATTTT
D gene: TRBD1; J gene: TRBJ1-2; clone size: -; V gene: TRBV10-2; CDR3 protein: CASSDRAGGGRGYTF; CDR3 DNA: TGCGCCAGCAGTGATAGGGCAGGGGGAGGTCGTGGCTACACCTTC
D gene: -; J gene: TRBJ2-2; clone size: -; V gene: TRBV9; CDR3 protein: CASSVNTINTGELFF; CDR3 DNA: TGTGCCAGCAGCGTAAACACTATTAACACCGGGGAGCTGTTTTTT
D gene: TRBD1; J gene: TRBJ2-3; clone size: -; V gene: TRBV7-3; CDR3 protein: CASSPLGWDRGAGRGGTDTQYF; CDR3 DNA: TGTGCCAGCAGCCCACTAGGCTGGGACAGGGGGGCGGGTCGTGGCGGCACAGATACGCAGTATTTT
D gene: -; J gene: TRBJ2-7; clone size: -; V gene: TRBV6-5; CDR3 protein: CASSRSGLYEQYF; CDR3 DNA: TGTGCCAGCAGTCGGAGCGGACTCTACGAGCAGTACTTC
D gene: -; J gene: TRBJ1-1; clone size: -; V gene: TRBV18; CDR3 protein: CASSPVTAVITEAFF; CDR3 DNA: TGTGCCAGCTCACCAGTGACGGCGGTGATCACTGAAGCTTTCTTT
D gene: TRBD2; J gene: TRBJ2-3; clone size: few; V gene: TRBV4-3; CDR3 protein: CASSQDGNSGRQDTQYF; CDR3 DNA: TGCGCCAGCAGCCAAGATGGAAATAGCGGGAGACAAGATACGCAGTATTTT
D gene: TRBD1; J gene: TRBJ2-3; clone size: -; V gene: TRBV9; CDR3 protein: CASSPGQGNTDTQYF; CDR3 DNA: TGTGCCAGCAGCCCCGGACAGGGGAACACAGATACGCAGTATTTT
D gene: -; J gene: TRBJ2-7; clone size: -; V gene: TRBV18; CDR3 protein: CASSPSAGPANEQYF; CDR3 DNA: TGTGCCAGCTCACCATCCGCGGGCCCCGCAAACGAGCAGTACTTC
D gene: TRBD2; J gene: TRBJ2-5; clone size: -; V gene: TRBV10-3; CDR3 protein: CAISEFSGTSFTGETQYF; CDR3 DNA: TGTGCCATCAGTGAGTTCTCCGGGACTAGCTTTACTGGAGAGACCCAGTACTTC
D gene: -; J gene: TRBJ2-4; clone size: once; V gene: TRBV11-2; CDR3 protein: CASSLEAENIQYF; CDR3 DNA: TGTGCCAGCAGCTTGGAGGCCGAAAACATTCAGTACTTC
D gene: -; J gene: TRBJ1-3; clone size: -; V gene: TRBV6-6; CDR3 protein: CASSPIQGSGNTIYF; CDR3 DNA: TGTGCCAGCAGCCCGATCCAGGGCTCTGGAAACACCATATATTTT
D gene: TRBD2; J gene: TRBJ2-1; clone size: -; V gene: TRBV29-1; CDR3 protein: CSVEKREGYNEQFF; CDR3 DNA: TGCAGCGTTGAGAAGCGGGAGGGCTACAATGAGCAGTTCTTC
D gene: -; J gene: TRBJ2-3; clone size: -; V gene: TRBV5-1; CDR3 protein: CASRQGAEGTDTQYF; CDR3 DNA: TGCGCCAGCAGGCAAGGGGCCGAGGGCACAGATACGCAGTATTTT
D gene: -; J gene: TRBJ2-7; clone size: few; V gene: TRBV5-8; CDR3 protein: CASSARLSYEQYF; CDR3 DNA: TGTGCCAGCAGCGCCCGACTTTCCTACGAGCAGTACTTC
D gene: TRBD2; J gene: TRBJ2-1; clone size: -; V gene: TRBV30; CDR3 protein: CAWSPTSGRSEQFF; CDR3 DNA: TGTGCCTGGAGTCCGACTAGCGGGAGGAGCGAGCAGTTCTTC
D gene: -; J gene: TRBJ1-2; clone size: medium-sized; V gene: TRBV10-3; CDR3 protein: CAISEAVPNYGYTF; CDR3 DNA: TGTGCCATCAGTGAGGCAGTACCTAACTATGGCTACACCTTC
D gene: TRBD1; J gene: TRBJ2-6; clone size: -; V gene: TRBV27; CDR3 protein: CASSFRTGLRESGANVLTF; CDR3 DNA: TGTGCCAGCAGTTTCCGGACAGGGCTGAGGGAGTCTGGGGCCAACGTCCTGACTTTC
D gene: -; J gene: TRBJ1-6; clone size: -; V gene: TRBV28; CDR3 protein: CASSDSQYNSPLHF; CDR3 DNA: TGTGCCAGCAGCGACAGTCAGTATAATTCACCCCTCCACTTT
D gene: TRBD2; J gene: TRBJ2-5; clone size: once; V gene: TRBV5-1; CDR3 protein: CASSVGLAEYQETQYF; CDR3 DNA: TGCGCCAGCAGCGTGGGACTAGCTGAGTACCAAGAGACCCAGTACTTC
D gene: TRBD1; J gene: TRBJ2-5; clone size: -; V gene: TRBV6-1; CDR3 protein: CASRDHRGGVETQYF; CDR3 DNA: TGTGCCAGCAGAGATCACAGGGGTGGGGTAGAGACCCAGTACTTC
D gene: TRBD2; J gene: TRBJ2-3; clone size: -; V gene: TRBV7-3; CDR3 protein: CASSPIAGAADTQYF; CDR3 DNA: TGTGCCAGCAGCCCTATAGCGGGAGCAGCAGATACGCAGTATTTT
D gene: TRBD1; J gene: TRBJ1-2; clone size: once; V gene: TRBV4-1; CDR3 protein: CASSQEHQGQGSTYGYTF; CDR3 DNA: TGCGCCAGCAGCCAAGAACATCAGGGACAGGGGAGTACCTATGGCTACACCTTC
D gene: TRBD1; J gene: TRBJ1-4; clone size: -; V gene: TRBV27; CDR3 protein: CASSLSLRGEKLFF; CDR3 DNA: TGTGCCAGCAGTTTATCCCTCAGGGGGGAAAAACTGTTTTTT
D gene: -; J gene: TRBJ2-2; clone size: few; V gene: TRBV7-3; CDR3 protein: CASSPATGELFF; CDR3 DNA: TGTGCCAGCAGCCCAGCGACCGGGGAGCTGTTTTTT
D gene: -; J gene: TRBJ1-1; clone size: few; V gene: TRBV5-6; CDR3 protein: CASSGDTNTEAFF; CDR3 DNA: TGTGCCAGCAGCGGGGACACGAACACTGAAGCTTTCTTT
D gene: -; J gene: TRBJ2-5; clone size: once; V gene: TRBV5-1; CDR3 protein: CASSSGPSMETQYF; CDR3 DNA: TGCGCCAGCAGCTCTGGGCCCAGCATGGAGACCCAGTACTTC
D gene: -; J gene: TRBJ1-4; clone size: -; V gene: TRBV30; CDR3 protein: CAWLAGRGIGKLFF; CDR3 DNA: TGTGCCTGGTTGGCGGGCAGGGGAATTGGAAAACTGTTTTTT
D gene: -; J gene: TRBJ2-6; clone size: once; V gene: TRBV15; CDR3 protein: CATSRDPPTGANVLTF; CDR3 DNA: TGTGCCACCAGCAGAGATCCTCCTACTGGGGCCAACGTCCTGACTTTC
D gene: TRBD1; J gene: TRBJ1-2; clone size: few; V gene: TRBV19; CDR3 protein: CASSDRGLDGYTF; CDR3 DNA: TGTGCCAGTAGCGACAGGGGGCTTGATGGCTACACCTTC